This entry concerns a single T cell receptor beta chain. The data originate from a study of blood T cell repertoires in COVID-19. Study as a whole: COVID-19 samples, acute and convalescent, were from the United States, Italy and Spain. T cells, B-cell-depleted T cells, or PBMCs provided the cDNA or gDNA that served as material.

V was clipped by 0 bases and J by 11 bases; unmatched bases: 1. The germline V gene has CDR1 SGHDT and CDR2 YYEEEE. The CDR3 is 11 residues long. In the authors' workflow: Reference gene primers were amplified, and this amplification served to estimate nucleated cell counts. TCRdb's table, derived via immunoSEQ multiplex PCR, lists solely in-frame clones and lacks some. V, J and clone size are taken as reported in that table, and D and trimming were inferred from the DNA itself. The sample has about 91,000 clones, approximately 77% seen once; the top ten hold around 10%. Sequenced input: peripheral blood. The V call is TRBV5-6, the J call TRBJ1-1, with TRBD1 matching over 7 bases. This TCR was recovered from a woman older than 75 with acute or convalescent COVID-19. CDR3 DNA: TGTGCCAGCAGCTTGGAGGGGGCTGCTTTCTTT. Protein: CASSLEGAAFF.